This T cell receptor beta chain emerged from a study of identical twins. Study-wide results and limits: These conclusions were based on statistical analysis (cross-sectional, not following the same donors). Beta clonotypes that were abundant in cord blood contained fewer insertions, a pattern absent from memory repertoires. Invariant MAIT and iNKT cells may have partly biased zero-insertion analyses.

Germline trimming cut 5 bases from V and 4 bases from J; bases unmatched to any gene: 4. CDR3 length: 13 amino acids. Details on this clonotype: No antigen is known for it. This may be a read error, as it is one base from a much larger clone.

Through template switching, a universal primer site was introduced, and the cDNA contained unique molecular identifiers. TCRdb itself ran the 5' RACE reads through MiXCR, one entry per CDR3 protein. This sample has 1,800,000 or so distinct CDR3 sequences; about 31% occur once, and the top ten carry more than 0.25%. The TCR originated in a newborn girl in good health. This sequence joins TRBV12-3 or TRBV12-4 and TRBJ1-2; 7 bases map to TRBD1. What was sequenced was cord blood. CDR3 in DNA: TGTGCCAGCAGTACGACAGGGACCTATGGCTACACCTTC. This gives the protein CASSTTGTYGYTF.